This T cell receptor (beta chain) comes out of a study of cytomegalovirus exposure and HLA in healthy donors. PCR used 60 Vbeta primers and 13 Jbeta primers. Produced via immunoSEQ multiplex PCR; TCRdb's table is partial and in-frame only. This sample has approximately 110,000 clones; about 70% occur once, and the top ten carry 3.2%. Trimming left V 8 bases short and J 10 bases short, with 23 bases between. This CDR3 contains 14 residues. Germline V gene data show CDR1 as SEHNR and CDR2 as FQNEAQ (reference sequence). Of note for this clone: Its antigen remains unknown.

Study-level results: Data from an earlier analysis indicated that most TCR beta V segments were productive either about 87% or about 30% of the time.

The V and J genes are TRBV7-9 and TRBJ1-1; a weak D match, TRBD1 (6 bases). This clonotype originated in a man under 40 in good health and CMV-seronegative. Source material: PBMCs. The CDR3 loop reads CASGSGSQGVGAFF. The CDR3 coding sequence is TGTGCCAGCGGTTCAGGGTCACAGGGTGTTGGAGCTTTCTTT.